Only a few counts were recorded for the clone carrying this TCR beta chain. The sequenced template was cDNA made from the entire isolated RNA. Sequencing was performed with immunoSEQ multiplex PCR; in TCRdb, only in-frame clones are kept and a portion is missing. The table records roughly 300,000 clones, less than 9.5% of them present only once. These data come from a study of beta chain features in type 1 diabetes. V gave up 5 bases and J gave up 0 bases, with 14 bases separating them. This CDR3 comprises 16 residues. Germline lookup yields CDR1 LNHDA and CDR2 SQIVND (reference sequence). This receptor was obtained from a woman between 18 and 29 years old in good health. Sequencing was done on a sample of central memory CD4+ T cells from blood. The chain combines TRBV19 with TRBJ2-4; D unclear. CDR3 bases: TGTGCCAGTAGTTCCGCGGTGGGGTTAGCCAAAAACATTCAGTACTTC. Encoded protein: CASSSAVGLAKNIQYF.